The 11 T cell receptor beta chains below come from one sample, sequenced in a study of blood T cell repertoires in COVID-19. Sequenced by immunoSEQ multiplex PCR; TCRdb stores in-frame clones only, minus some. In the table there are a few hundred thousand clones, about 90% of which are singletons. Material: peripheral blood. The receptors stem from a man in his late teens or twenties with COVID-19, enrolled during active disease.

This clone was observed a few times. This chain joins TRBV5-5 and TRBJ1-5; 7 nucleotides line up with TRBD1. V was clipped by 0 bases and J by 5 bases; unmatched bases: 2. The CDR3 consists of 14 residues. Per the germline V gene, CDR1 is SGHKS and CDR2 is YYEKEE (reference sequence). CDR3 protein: CASSLGQGYQPQHF. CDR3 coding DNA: TGTGCCAGCAGCTTGGGACAGGGTTATCAGCCCCAGCATTTT.

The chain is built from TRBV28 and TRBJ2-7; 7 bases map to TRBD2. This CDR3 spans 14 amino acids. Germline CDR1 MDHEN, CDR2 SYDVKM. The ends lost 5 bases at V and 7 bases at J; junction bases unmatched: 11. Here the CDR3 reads CASSAPLTSDEQYF. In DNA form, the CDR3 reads TGTGCCAGCAGTGCCCCGTTAACTAGCGATGAGCAGTACTTC.

The CDR3 loop is CAISEGPRGGGTDTQYF. Here the CDR3 DNA reads TGTGCCATCAGTGAGGGCCCGAGGGGGGGTGGCACAGATACGCAGTATTTT. The chain carries TRBV10-3 and TRBJ2-3; tentatively, D is TRBD2 (7 bases). The CDR3 runs 17 residues. V was clipped by 2 bases and J by 1 base, with 16 bases between them. Germline V gives CDR1 ENHRY, CDR2 SYGVKD.

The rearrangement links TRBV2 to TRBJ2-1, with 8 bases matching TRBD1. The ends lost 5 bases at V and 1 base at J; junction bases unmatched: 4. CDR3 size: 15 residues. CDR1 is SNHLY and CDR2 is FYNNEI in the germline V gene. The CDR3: CASSRQGWSYNEQFF. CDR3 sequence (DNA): TGTGCCAGCAGTCGACAGGGGTGGTCCTACAATGAGCAGTTCTTC.

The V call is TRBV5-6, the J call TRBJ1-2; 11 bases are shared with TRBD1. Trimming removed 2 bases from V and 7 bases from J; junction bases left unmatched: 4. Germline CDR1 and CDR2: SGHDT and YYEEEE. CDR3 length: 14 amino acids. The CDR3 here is CASSFGQGALGYTF. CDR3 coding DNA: TGTGCCAGCAGCTTCGGACAGGGGGCGCTTGGCTACACCTTC.

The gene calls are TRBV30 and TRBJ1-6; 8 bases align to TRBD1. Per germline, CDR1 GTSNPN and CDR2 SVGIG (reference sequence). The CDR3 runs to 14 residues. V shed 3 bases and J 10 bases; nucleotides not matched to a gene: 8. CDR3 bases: TGTGCCTGGAGGCAGGGGGCACGAGGGTCACCCCTCCACTTT. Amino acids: CAWRQGARGSPLHF.

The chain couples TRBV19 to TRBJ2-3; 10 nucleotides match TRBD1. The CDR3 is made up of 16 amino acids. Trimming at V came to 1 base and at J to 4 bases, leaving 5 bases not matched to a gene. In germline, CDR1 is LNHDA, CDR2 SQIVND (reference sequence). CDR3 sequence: CASSIGDRGWADTQYF. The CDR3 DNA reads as TGTGCCAGTAGTATAGGGGACAGGGGATGGGCAGATACGCAGTATTTT.

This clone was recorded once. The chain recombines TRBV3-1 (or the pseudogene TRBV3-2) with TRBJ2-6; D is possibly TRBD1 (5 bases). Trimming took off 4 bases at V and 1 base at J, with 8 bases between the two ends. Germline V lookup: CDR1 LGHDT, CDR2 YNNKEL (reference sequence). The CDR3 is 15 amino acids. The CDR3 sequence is CASSLQGSGANVLTF. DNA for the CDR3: TGTGCCAGCAGCCTTCAGGGATCTGGGGCCAACGTCCTGACTTTC.

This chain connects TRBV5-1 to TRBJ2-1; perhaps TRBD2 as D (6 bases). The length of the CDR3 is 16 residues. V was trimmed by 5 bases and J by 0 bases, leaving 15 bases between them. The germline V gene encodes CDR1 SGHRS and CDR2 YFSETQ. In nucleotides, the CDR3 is TGCGCCAGCAGAGGTATGGGGGGTAGCTCCTACAATGAGCAGTTCTTC. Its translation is CASRGMGGSSYNEQFF. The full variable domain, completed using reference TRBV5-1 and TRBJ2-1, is KAGVTQTPRYLIKTRGQQVTLSCSPISGHRSVSWYQQTPGQGLQFLFEYFSETQRNKGNFPGRFSGRQFSNSRSEMNVSTLELGDSALYLCASRGMGGSSYNEQFFGPGTRLTVL.

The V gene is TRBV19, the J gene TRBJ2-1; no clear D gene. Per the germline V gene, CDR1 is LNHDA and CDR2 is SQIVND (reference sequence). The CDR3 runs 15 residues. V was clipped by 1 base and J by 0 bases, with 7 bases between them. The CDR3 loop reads CASSIATISYNEQFF. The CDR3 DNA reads TGTGCCAGTAGTATAGCTACTATCTCCTACAATGAGCAGTTCTTC.

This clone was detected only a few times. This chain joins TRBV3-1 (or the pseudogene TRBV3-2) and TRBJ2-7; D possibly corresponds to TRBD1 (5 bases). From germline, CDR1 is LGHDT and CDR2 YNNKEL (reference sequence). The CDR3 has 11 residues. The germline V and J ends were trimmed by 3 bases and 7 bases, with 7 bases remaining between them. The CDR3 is CASSQQGEQYF. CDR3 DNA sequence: TGTGCCAGCAGCCAGCAGGGAGAGCAGTACTTC.